The present entry profiles one T cell receptor (beta chain) with its context. This clonotype occurred a few times. What antigen it recognizes has not been identified. No base-level quality is on record; no much larger clone is a single base apart. The sequencing machine was an Illumina MiSeq. TCRdb reprocessed the public reads (quality trimming at Q25 with fastp, clone calling with MiXCR) and kept in-frame beta chains. Each CDR3 protein appears once, grouped with its most common genes and DNA. Present in this sample are just under 6,000 distinct CDR3 sequences, 9.5% to 10% of which were seen just once. The ten largest clones take up 5.4% of the sample. The data are from a study. For this chain, trimming is 4 bases at the V end and 7 bases at the J end, and the number of junction bases without a gene match is 6. The germline V gene encodes CDR1 KGHSH and CDR2 LQKENI. From its cysteine to its phenylalanine, the CDR3 spans 15 amino acids. The kept DNA is CDR3 alone, 45 bases in frame from the first base.

The clonotype was recovered from a human donor with rheumatoid arthritis. The sequence joins TRBV18 to TRBJ2-1; the central 11 bases match TRBD2. The sample taken for sequencing was CD4+ T cells from synovial fluid. The sequenced DNA is TGTGCCAGCTCACGGCGGGGACTAGCGGTAAATGAGCAGTTCTTC. This sequence encodes CASSRRGLAVNEQFF.